These 20 T cell receptor beta chains share one sample of origin, sequenced in a study of cytotoxic CD8 clonotypes in ibrutinib-treated CLL. The assay was immunoSEQ multiplex PCR, and TCRdb's table has in-frame clones only and misses some. The sample has hundreds of thousands of clones, about 64% seen once; the top ten hold roughly 6.3%. The sample consisted of PBMCs, taken after 36 months of ibrutinib treatment. Receptors were obtained from a human donor with chronic lymphocytic leukemia.

The chain uses TRBV5-1 and TRBJ2-3, with D possibly TRBD1 on 6 matching bases. The CDR3 spans 15 residues. Germline CDR1 reads SGHRS; CDR2 reads YFSETQ. The ends were cut back, 1 base at V and 1 base at J, with 10 bases in the middle. CDR3 region: CASSLTGTGTDTQYF. CDR3 DNA: TGCGCCAGCAGCTTGACAGGGACGGGCACAGATACGCAGTATTTT.

The gene calls are TRBV25-1 and TRBJ2-5; TRBD1 is a possible D gene (6 bases). The CDR3 runs to 15 residues. The germline V gene has CDR1 MGHDK and CDR2 SYGVNS. V lost 3 bases, J lost 4 bases, and 15 bases lay in between. In nucleotides, the CDR3 is TGTGCCAGCAGTGAGCCGGGACATTGGATAGAGACCCAGTACTTC. Protein: CASSEPGHWIETQYF.

The chain has TRBV5-1 and TRBJ2-7; the match to TRBD1 covers 7 bases. The germline CDR1 and CDR2 sequences are SGHRS and YFSETQ. The CDR3 covers 23 residues. V dropped 6 bases and J dropped 2; count of bases not matched to a gene: 35. The CDR3 sequence: CASNPFVSWTGAVVDAVTYEQYF. In DNA form, the CDR3 reads TGCGCCAGCAACCCTTTCGTTTCATGGACAGGCGCCGTGGTGGACGCCGTTACCTACGAGCAGTACTTC.

V gene TRBV7-9 combines with J gene TRBJ1-1; 9 positions agree with TRBD1. Germline-derived CDR1 and CDR2 are SEHNR and FQNEAQ (reference sequence). V lost 5 bases, J lost 3 bases, and 10 bases stayed unmatched. The CDR3 loop spans 16 amino acids. The CDR3 bases are TGTGCCAGCAGCCGAGATTCCGGGACAGGGCACACTGAAGCTTTCTTT. Translating gives CASSRDSGTGHTEAFF.

Details on this clone: Germline is not matched at one junction end, which may reflect a read error. The chain is built from TRBV4-1 and TRBJ2-1, with D uncertain. CDR3 length: 13 amino acids. The germline V gene has CDR1 MGHRA and CDR2 YSYEKL. CDR3 sequence reads: CASSQVLSNEQFF. The CDR3 coding sequence is TGCGCCAGCAGTCAAGTGTTGAGCAATGAGCAGTTCTTC.

This chain uses TRBV7-8 with TRBJ1-2; 7 positions agree with TRBD1. The CDR3 spans 15 residues. V dropped 1 base and J dropped 6; count of bases not matched to a gene: 8. Per germline, CDR1 SGHVS and CDR2 FQNEAQ. CDR3 in amino acids: CASSLEQGELDGYTF. CDR3 bases: TGTGCCAGCAGCTTAGAGCAGGGGGAATTGGATGGCTACACCTTC.

This clone was observed a handful of times. This chain links TRBV5-1 with TRBJ1-1; D call uncertain. Germline loops: CDR1 SGHRS, CDR2 YFSETQ. The V end lost 3 bases, the J end lost 3 bases, and 9 bases lay between the germline ends. The CDR3 totals 13 residues. In DNA, the CDR3 is TGCGCCAGCAGCTCGGCAGCTGACACTGAAGCTTTCTTT. This translates into CASSSAADTEAFF.

The chain combines TRBV11-2 with TRBJ2-5, with 8 positions matching TRBD1. The CDR3 runs to 14 residues. V lost 5 bases, J lost 5 bases, and 7 bases stayed unmatched. CDR1 is SGHAT and CDR2 is FQNNGV in the germline V gene. CDR3 nucleotides: TGTGCCAGCAGCCCGACAGGGGCGCAGGAGACCCAGTACTTC. It translates to CASSPTGAQETQYF.

The rearrangement joins TRBV5-6 to TRBJ2-3, with TRBD2 matching over 12 bases. Germline V gene lookup returns CDR1 SGHDT and CDR2 YYEEEE. Trimming cost V 2 bases and J 3 bases; bases outside gene matches: 4. The CDR3 extends over 16 amino acids. Written as DNA, the CDR3 is TGTGCCAGCAGCTTACTAGCGGGGGGTAGTACAGATACGCAGTATTTT. Its protein product is CASSLLAGGSTDTQYF.

CDR3 sequence reads: CASSFLPLATEAFF. In nucleotides, the CDR3 is TGTGCCAGCAGTTTCCTCCCCCTGGCCACTGAAGCTTTCTTT. The rearrangement links TRBV6-5 to TRBJ1-1, with no clear D. The CDR3 loop spans 14 amino acids. CDR1 MNHEY and CDR2 SVGAGI come from the germline V gene. V was shortened by 4 bases and J by 4 bases, with 13 bases between the two germline ends.

The chain uses TRBV27 and TRBJ2-2; 7 positions agree with TRBD1. The CDR3 is 15 amino acids. Germline V CDR1 and CDR2: MNHEY, SMNVEV (reference sequence). V gave up 5 bases and J gave up 0 bases; unmatched junction bases: 3. CDR3 protein: CASSRGTANTGELFF. Here the CDR3 DNA reads TGTGCCAGCAGTAGGGGGACAGCGAACACCGGGGAGCTGTTTTTT.

This clone was detected a few times. The V gene is TRBV21-1, the J gene TRBJ2-7. TRBV21-1 is annotated as a pseudogene. CDR3 length equals 13 residues. The CDR3 region has the DNA TGTGCCAGCAGGGGACGCAAAATTGTCGAGCAGTACTTC. Protein: CASRGRKIVEQYF.

The chain joins TRBV4-1 to TRBJ2-7, with D perhaps TRBD1 (6 bases). V was trimmed by 3 bases and J by 3 bases, leaving 15 bases between them. CDR1 is MGHRA and CDR2 is YSYEKL in the germline V gene. The CDR3 length is 15 residues. DNA for the CDR3: TGCGCCAGCAGCCACCCCCTGGGGGACAACTACGAGCAGTACTTC. Its translation is CASSHPLGDNYEQYF.

The V call is TRBV27, the J call TRBJ2-2; 8 bases are shared with TRBD1. V was clipped by 6 bases and J by 2 bases; unmatched bases: 14. This CDR3 has 18 amino acids. Germline loops: CDR1 MNHEY, CDR2 SMNVEV (reference sequence). CDR3 sequence reads: CASRRGYGTGQNTGELFF. As DNA, the CDR3 is TGTGCCAGCAGACGAGGTTATGGGACAGGACAAAACACCGGGGAGCTGTTTTTT.

The genes are TRBV14 and TRBJ1-1; D possibly corresponds to TRBD1 (5 bases). Germline V gene sequence: CDR1 SGHDN, CDR2 FVKESK. Trimming removed 4 bases from V and 5 bases from J, with 11 bases in between. There are 13 residues in the CDR3. CDR3 sequence (DNA): TGTGCCAGCAGCCTCGGGGGACGGACTGAAGCTTTCTTT. It is translated as CASSLGGRTEAFF. The full variable domain, with the rest looked up from reference TRBV14 and TRBJ1-1, is EAGVTQFPSHSVIEKGQTVTLRCDPISGHDNLYWYRRVMGKEIKFLLHFVKESKQDESGMPNNRFLAERTGGTYSTLKVQPAELEDSGVYFCASSLGGRTEAFFGQGTRLTVV.

The chain couples TRBV6-1 to TRBJ1-5; D call uncertain. V lost 8 bases and J lost 2, with 7 bases in between. CDR1 and CDR2 (germline): MNHNS, SASEGT. The CDR3 is made up of 12 amino acids. CDR3: CASHGRNQPQHF. The CDR3 coding sequence is TGTGCCAGCCACGGTCGCAATCAGCCCCAGCATTTT.

The CDR3 sequence is CASSWAGTGARNEQFF. CDR3 DNA: TGCGCCAGCAGCTGGGCCGGGACAGGGGCGCGCAATGAGCAGTTCTTC. The V gene is TRBV5-1, the J gene TRBJ2-1, with 10 bases that match TRBD1. V shed 3 bases and J 6 bases; nucleotides not matched to a gene: 9. Germline CDR1 is SGHRS and CDR2 is YFSETQ. The CDR3 totals 16 residues.

The DNA for the CDR3 is TGTGCCAGCCTCCGGTTAGGAGTTAGGGGGGAGACCCAGTACTTC. Its protein is CASLRLGVRGETQYF. This chain connects TRBV6-5 to TRBJ2-5, with D possibly matching TRBD1 (6 bases). Trimming pared 8 bases from V and 5 bases from J, leaving 21 bases between. Germline CDR1 is MNHEY and CDR2 is SVGAGI. The CDR3 is 15 amino acids.

The chain employs TRBV9 and TRBJ1-1, with no clear D. Germline-derived CDR1 and CDR2 are SGDLS and YYNGEE. The V end lost 0 bases, the J end lost 4 bases, and 13 bases lay between the germline ends. This CDR3 contains 15 residues. The CDR3 protein is CASSVVGSEATEAFF. The CDR3 DNA is TGTGCCAGCAGCGTAGTAGGTTCGGAGGCCACTGAAGCTTTCTTT.

This chain links TRBV19 with TRBJ1-6; D uncertain. V was cut by 3 bases and J by 7 bases, with 13 bases left in between. CDR3 length: 15 amino acids. Germline values: CDR1 LNHDA, CDR2 SQIVND (reference sequence). Here the CDR3 DNA reads TGTGCCAGTAGTATTACGTGGGGTGGCAATTCACCCCTCCACTTT. Its translation: CASSITWGGNSPLHF.